Listed below are T cell receptor beta chains from one sample, sequenced in a study of cytomegalovirus exposure and HLA in healthy donors. Generated by immunoSEQ multiplex PCR, the TCRdb table keeps only in-frame clones and is missing some. The table lists 140,000 to 150,000 clones, roughly 79% of them singletons, with 9% to 10% in the top ten. Sequenced sample: PBMCs. The receptors come from a woman aged 60 to 75 in good health and CMV-seropositive. The CDR3 runs from the conserved cysteine through the conserved F or W. Fields, in order: D gene, V gene, clone size, J gene, CDR3 DNA, CDR3 protein. D genes are given only for firm matches. Not all rows give a size; the values are once, few, many and, for expanded clones, a class.

>.|TRBV1|.|TRBJ2-7
TGCACCAGCAGCCAAGGACGGGAGAGGTCCTACGAGCAGTACTTC
CTSSQGRERSYEQYF
>.|TRBV27|.|TRBJ2-7
TGTGCCAGCAGGCTTAAGTCAGGACTTCGGGTCCGTCCCTACGAGCAGTACTTC
CASRLKSGLRVRPYEQYF
>TRBD2|TRBV2|.|TRBJ2-1
TGTGCCAGAAAGCGGGAGTCACACAATGAGCAGTTCTTC
CARKRESHNEQFF
>TRBD2|TRBV18|.|TRBJ2-7
TGTGCCAGCTCACGGGACTATTCTCCCTACGAGCAGTACTTC
CASSRDYSPYEQYF
>.|TRBV14|.|TRBJ1-2
TGTGCCAGCAGCCAAGGGCAGGGGCAAATTTACTATGGCTACACCTTC
CASSQGQGQIYYGYTF
>.|TRBV10-3|.|TRBJ2-7
TGTGCCATCAGAAAAGACACCTCGAGCTCCTACGAGCAGTACTTC
CAIRKDTSSSYEQYF
>TRBD1|TRBV10-3|.|TRBJ1-2
TGTGCCATCAGTGAGGAGGGGGCGGGCTACACCTTC
CAISEEGAGYTF
>TRBD2|TRBV19|.|TRBJ2-2
TGTGCCAGTAGTAGGCCTAGCGGGAGGTCGGGCGGGGAGCTGTTTTTT
CASSRPSGRSGGELFF
>.|TRBV2|few|TRBJ1-2
TGTGCCAGCAGTGAGTCAAGGATCCAAATCAGGGGCTACACCTTC
CASSESRIQIRGYTF
>TRBD2|TRBV11-2|.|TRBJ2-1
TGTGCCAGCAGCTTGTTTAGCGGGACCTTGTACAATGAGCAGTTCTTC
CASSLFSGTLYNEQFF
>TRBD2|TRBV11-2|.|TRBJ2-1
TGTGCCAGCAGCTTAGATCGAGCGGGATGGTACAATGAGCAGTTCTTC
CASSLDRAGWYNEQFF
>.|TRBV6-5|.|TRBJ1-1
TGTGCCAGCAGTTCCCGGGGAGGGAGAAACACTGAAGCTTTCTTT
CASSSRGGRNTEAFF
>TRBD1|TRBV4-1|.|TRBJ1-2
TGCGCCAGCAGCCAGGCCGGGACAGACCCCTATGGCTACACCTTC
CASSQAGTDPYGYTF
>TRBD2|TRBV27|.|TRBJ2-1
TGTGCCAGCAGTTCCATAGCGGGAGGCTACAATGAGCAGTTCTTC
CASSSIAGGYNEQFF
>.|TRBV10-3|.|TRBJ2-3
TGTGCCATCAGTGTTGCTAGTCCCACAGATACGCAGTATTTT
CAISVASPTDTQYF
>TRBD1|TRBV6-5|once|TRBJ2-1
TGTGCCAGCAGTAGGGGAATGACAGGGATGGGTGAGCAGTTCTTC
CASSRGMTGMGEQFF
>.|TRBV27|.|TRBJ1-1
TGTGCCAGCAGTTCCAACGTCGGTGGCACTGAAGCTTTCTTT
CASSSNVGGTEAFF
>TRBD1|TRBV19|.|TRBJ1-4
TGTGCCAGTAGGATCGGGACAGCTAATGAAAAACTGTTTTTT
CASRIGTANEKLFF
>TRBD1|TRBV9|.|TRBJ2-3
TGTGCCAGCAGCGAGAGACAGGGGCGGGCAGATACGCAGTATTTT
CASSERQGRADTQYF
>TRBD1|TRBV28|.|TRBJ1-2
TGTGCCAGCAGTTCTGGACAGGGGACATATGGCTACACCTTC
CASSSGQGTYGYTF
>TRBD1|TRBV4-3|few|TRBJ1-3
TGCGCCAGCAGCCTAAGACAGGGGGCGGGTGGAAACACCATATATTTT
CASSLRQGAGGNTIYF
>TRBD2|TRBV5-1|.|TRBJ2-2
TGCGCCAGCAGCTCCTCCCTAGGTAGCGGGATCCTGAACACCGGGGAGCTGTTTTTT
CASSSSLGSGILNTGELFF
>TRBD2|TRBV7-3|once|TRBJ2-2
TGTGCCAGCAGCTTAAGAGGGACTAGCGTGGGCACCGGGGAGCTGTTTTTT
CASSLRGTSVGTGELFF
>.|TRBV2|.|TRBJ2-3
TGTGCCAGCAGTTTCCGGACTACCTCAGATACGCAGTATTTT
CASSFRTTSDTQYF
>TRBD1|TRBV2|.|TRBJ2-3
TGTGCCAGCAGCAAGGACAGGGGGCAGTCAGATACGCAGTATTTT
CASSKDRGQSDTQYF
>TRBD2|TRBV7-3|.|TRBJ2-1
TGTGCCAGCAGCTTAGAAGCGGGGGAAGACAATGAGCAGTTCTTC
CASSLEAGEDNEQFF
>TRBD2|TRBV6-4|.|TRBJ2-1
TGTGCCAGCAGTCTGAGCGGGAGAGATGAGCAGTTCTTC
CASSLSGRDEQFF
>TRBD1|TRBV19|.|TRBJ1-4
TGTGCCAGTAGGAGACAGGGGCCAACTAATGAAAAACTGTTTTTT
CASRRQGPTNEKLFF